This TCR beta chain is drawn from a study of spatial heterogeneity in lung cancer. There are many counts of this clonotype. The library protocol tagged each TCR cDNA with a unique molecular identifier. TCRdb recomputed calls from the 5' RACE reads with MiXCR, one row per CDR3 protein. The sample lists tens of thousands of distinct CDR3 sequences, 3.1% occurring once. Germline CDR1 reads LGHNA; CDR2 reads YSLEER. The CDR3 runs 18 residues. Trimming left V 3 bases short and J 3 bases short, with 20 bases between. Stated time point: sample taken at primary tumor resection. The clonotype was recovered from a male donor with early-stage non-small cell lung cancer. The gene calls are TRBV4-3 and TRBJ2-2; maybe TRBD1 (6 bases). Sequences were derived from normal lung tissue next to the tumor, sampled at surgery. This CDR3 reads CASSHGMWTPGDTGELFF. Here the CDR3 DNA reads TGCGCCAGCAGCCACGGAATGTGGACCCCAGGGGACACCGGGGAGCTGTTTTTT.